One sample yielded the 9 T cell receptor beta chains listed below, sequenced in a study of cytomegalovirus exposure and HLA in healthy donors. Primers included in the PCR were 60 Vbeta and 13 Jbeta primers. Data came from immunoSEQ multiplex PCR; TCRdb stores just in-frame clones and leaves some out. The sample lists 40,000 to 60,000 clones; 60% to 75% were seen once. The source material was PBMCs. The receptor source for this set is a woman between 50 and 59 years old in good health and CMV-seronegative.

The chain recombines TRBV6-5 with TRBJ2-7; D might be TRBD1 (6 bases). CDR1 and CDR2 (germline): MNHEY, SVGAGI. The CDR3 consists of 14 residues. Trimming removed 5 bases at V and 3 bases at J, with 14 bases between. CDR3: CASSRPGHYYEQYF. As DNA, the CDR3 is TGTGCCAGCAGTCGGCCGGGACATTACTACGAGCAGTACTTC.

The CDR3 nucleotides read TGTGCCAGCAGCTTAGGTCAGCAAGAGACCCAGTACTTC. Protein product: CASSLGQQETQYF. The gene calls are TRBV7-8 and TRBJ2-5; D is unclear. Germline V lookup: CDR1 SGHVS, CDR2 FQNEAQ. V was cut by 1 base and J by 2 bases, with 5 bases left in between. The CDR3 runs 13 residues.

V and J are TRBV4-3 and TRBJ2-1; TRBD1 matches at 8 bases. The V gene end was trimmed by 0 bases and the J gene end by 7 bases; junction bases not matched to a gene: 8. Germline V lookup: CDR1 LGHNA, CDR2 YSLEER. CDR3 length: 16 residues. The CDR3 here is CASSQDPGTGRNEQFF. CDR3 nucleotide sequence: TGCGCCAGCAGCCAAGATCCGGGGACAGGAAGAAATGAGCAGTTCTTC.

This clone was counted once. The V gene is TRBV18, the J gene TRBJ2-3; the D gene is possibly TRBD2 (6 bases). Trimming cost V 3 bases and J 1 base, with 11 bases left between them. Germline CDR1 is KGHSH and CDR2 is LQKENI. The CDR3 totals 15 residues. Written as DNA, the CDR3 is TGTGCCAGCTCACCTAGCGGCTACCGCACAGATACGCAGTATTTT. Its translation is CASSPSGYRTDTQYF.

The table lists this clone with a few counts. The chain recombines TRBV6-1 with TRBJ1-2; no firm D call. CDR3 length: 13 amino acids. Germline CDR1 and CDR2: MNHNS and SASEGT. V dropped 1 base and J dropped 9 bases, with 12 bases sitting between them. This chain's CDR3 is CASSEGSGRSYTF. The CDR3 nucleotides read TGTGCCAGCAGTGAAGGGAGTGGAAGAAGCTACACCTTC.

The rearrangement joins TRBV6-5 to TRBJ1-2; TRBD1 matches 9 bases. Trimming removed 7 bases from V and 3 bases from J; junction bases left unmatched: 6. Germline V gene sequence: CDR1 MNHEY, CDR2 SVGAGI. The CDR3 contains 14 residues. CDR3 coding DNA: TGTGCCAGCACCGCCAGGACAGGGGACTATGGCTACACCTTC. Translation: CASTARTGDYGYTF.

This chain links TRBV7-9 with TRBJ1-2; the match to TRBD1 covers 8 bases. This CDR3 contains 15 residues. V gave up 0 bases and J gave up 8 bases; unmatched junction bases: 8. Germline V lookup: CDR1 SEHNR, CDR2 FQNEAQ (reference sequence). CDR3 coding DNA: TGTGCCAGCAGCTTAGCCTCTCGGACAGGGAAAGGCTACACCTTC. Its translation is CASSLASRTGKGYTF.

V is TRBV7-2 and J is TRBJ2-2; 9 bases agree with TRBD1. Per germline, CDR1 SGHTA and CDR2 FQGNSA. The CDR3 covers 13 residues. V shed 8 bases, J shed 7 bases, and the junction held 5 bases outside the gene matches. The CDR3 DNA reads TGTGCCAGCGGTGGACAGGGGTACGGGGAGCTGTTTTTT. Translated: CASGGQGYGELFF. Full variable domain (remainder filled in from reference TRBV7-2 and TRBJ2-2): GAGVSQSPSNKVTEKGKDVELRCDPISGHTALYWYRQSLGQGLEFLIYFQGNSAPDKSGLPSDRFSAERTGGSVSTLTIQRTQQEDSAVYLCASGGQGYGELFFGEGSRLTVL.

V and J are TRBV19 and TRBJ2-7; a possible D gene is TRBD2 (6 bases). This CDR3 has 13 residues. The V end was cut by 6 bases, the J end by 5 bases, with 14 bases between. Germline CDR1 and CDR2: LNHDA and SQIVND (reference sequence). The CDR3 DNA follows: TGTGCCAGTAGGCCGGGGACTGAGGACGAGCAGTACTTC. It yields the protein CASRPGTEDEQYF.